This is a list of T cell receptor beta chains from one sample in a study of shared clonotypes between healthy human individuals. Here immunoSEQ multiplex PCR was the method, and the copy in TCRdb shows in-frame clones only, minus some. This table has under 2,500,000 clones, approximately 96% appearing once. What was sequenced was naive CD4+ T cells sorted from blood. These receptors all stem from a man between 18 and 35 years old in good health. Both conserved end residues are part of each CDR3. A D gene is named only where the DNA matches it firmly. Part of the rows lack a size; the others show once, few, many or a class for expanded clones.

v_call	j_call	clone_size	d_call	cdr3_nt	cdr3_aa
TRBV5-4	TRBJ2-5	.	.	TGTGCCAGCAGCTTATCCCATAGGCTAGGCCAAGAGACCCAGTACTTC	CASSLSHRLGQETQYF
TRBV5-1	TRBJ1-1	.	TRBD1	TGCGCCAGCAGCCCATCGACAGGGGCGACTGAAGCTTTCTTT	CASSPSTGATEAFF
TRBV30	TRBJ1-1	.	.	TGTGCCTGGATACAGGACACAGACACTGAAGCTTTCTTT	CAWIQDTDTEAFF
TRBV5-1	TRBJ2-5	.	.	TGCGCCAGCAGCGTCGCGGGTATGGAGACCCAGTACTTC	CASSVAGMETQYF
TRBV18	TRBJ2-7	.	TRBD1	TGTGCCAGCTCACCCGCGGACAGGCCCTACGAGCAGTACTTC	CASSPADRPYEQYF
TRBV28	TRBJ1-2	.	TRBD1	TGTGCCAGCAGTTCGGACAGGTGGGGTGGCTACACCTTC	CASSSDRWGGYTF
TRBV11-2	TRBJ1-1	.	TRBD1	TGTGCCAGCAGCTTAAGAGGACAGGTGGGAACTGAAGCTTTCTTT	CASSLRGQVGTEAFF
TRBV11-2	TRBJ2-1	.	TRBD2	TGTGCCAGCAGCCTTACGGGGGGGAAGGCCTACAATGAGCAGTTCTTC	CASSLTGGKAYNEQFF
TRBV5-1	TRBJ1-2	.	.	TGCGCCAGCAGCTTGGGAACAGGGATGGGCTACACCTTC	CASSLGTGMGYTF
TRBV7-9	TRBJ2-7	.	.	TGTGCCAGCAGCCCAACACCCTCCTACGAGCAGTACTTC	CASSPTPSYEQYF
TRBV5-6	TRBJ2-5	.	.	TGTGCCAGCAGCTTGGATGTCGGCCAAGAGACCCAGTACTTC	CASSLDVGQETQYF
TRBV28	TRBJ2-4	.	TRBD1	TGTGCCAGCAGTCACCGGGACAGGGGGCCGGCCAAAAACATTCAGTACTTC	CASSHRDRGPAKNIQYF
TRBV18	TRBJ1-5	.	TRBD1	TGTGCCAGCTCAACGGGCGGAGGGGGCGCGAACCAGCATTTT	CASSTGGGGANQHF
TRBV5-8	TRBJ1-1	.	TRBD1	TGTGCCAGCAGCTTGGCATCTGTCAGGGGGAGGACTGAAGCTTTCTTT	CASSLASVRGRTEAFF
TRBV30	TRBJ1-6	few	.	TGTGCCTGGAGTGTACCAAACCCGGGAGGCTTCAATTCACCCCTCCACTTT	CAWSVPNPGGFNSPLHF
TRBV11-2	TRBJ2-7	.	TRBD2	TGTGCCAGCAGCCCCCAGGGACTAGCGGGGGTTTACGAGCAGTACTTC	CASSPQGLAGVYEQYF
TRBV5-6	TRBJ1-3	.	.	TGTGCCAGCAGCGCTGGTTCCTCTGGAAACACCATATATTTT	CASSAGSSGNTIYF
TRBV10-1	TRBJ2-7	.	.	TGCGCCAGCAGTGAGTCGGGGTTATACGAGCAGTACTTC	CASSESGLYEQYF
TRBV4-1	TRBJ2-7	.	TRBD2	TGCGCCAGCAGCCAAGTCGGGACTAGCGTAACCTACGAGCAGTACTTC	CASSQVGTSVTYEQYF
TRBV5-4	TRBJ2-3	.	.	TGTGCCAGCAGCACAGGTACTAGCACAGATACGCAGTATTTT	CASSTGTSTDTQYF
TRBV4-1	TRBJ2-7	.	TRBD1	TGCGCCAGCAGCCAAGCCGGGACAGGGGACTACGAGCAGTACTTC	CASSQAGTGDYEQYF
TRBV11-2	TRBJ2-7	.	.	TGTGCCAGCAGCTTAGATCGACTAACCTACGAGCAGTACTTC	CASSLDRLTYEQYF
TRBV4-1	TRBJ2-1	once	TRBD2	TGCGCCAGCAGCCAAGAGGGGGCCCTAGGGCTAGCGGGCCTAAATGAGCAGTTCTTC	CASSQEGALGLAGLNEQFF
TRBV6-5	TRBJ1-3	.	.	TGTGCCTCAGCATCGTTTCGGACTGGAAACACCATATATTTT	CASASFRTGNTIYF
TRBV7-9	TRBJ2-7	.	TRBD2	TGTGCCAGCAGCTTACTAGGCGGGAGGCCTGGCGAGCAGTACTTC	CASSLLGGRPGEQYF
TRBV6-6	TRBJ2-1	.	TRBD1	TGTGCCAGCAGTAACATACAGGGGGCCTACAATGAGCAGTTCTTC	CASSNIQGAYNEQFF
TRBV5-6	TRBJ2-7	.	.	TGTGCCAGCAGCCTCAGGGGCCATGGGCTCTCCTACGAGCAGTACTTC	CASSLRGHGLSYEQYF
TRBV27	TRBJ1-1	.	TRBD1	TGTGCCAGCAGTTTATTTTGGGGACAGGCCTCTGAAGCTTTCTTT	CASSLFWGQASEAFF
TRBV7-9	TRBJ2-1	.	TRBD2	TGTGCCAGCAGACAACCGACCCGGGAGGGAAATGAGCAGTTCTTC	CASRQPTREGNEQFF
TRBV19	TRBJ1-4	.	.	TGTGCCAGTAGAGGGGGACGTGTTAATGAAAAACTGTTTTTT	CASRGGRVNEKLFF
TRBV7-9	TRBJ1-1	.	.	TGTGCCAGCAGCATCATTGAAGCTTTCTTT	CASSIIEAFF
TRBV18	TRBJ2-7	.	.	TGTGCCAGCTCAGCAGGGATCCTCTCCTACGAGCAGTACTTC	CASSAGILSYEQYF
TRBV28	TRBJ2-7	.	TRBD2	TGTGCCAGCAGTTTACACCTTTTCGGGACTAGCGGGGGGGCATCCGAGCAGTACTTC	CASSLHLFGTSGGASEQYF
TRBV29-1	TRBJ1-1	.	.	TGCAGCGTGAGAGTAGGGGGGAACACTGAAGCTTTCTTT	CSVRVGGNTEAFF
TRBV11-2	TRBJ2-1	.	TRBD2	TGTGCCAGCAGCTTAGATAGCGGGAGCTCCTACAATGAGCAGTTCTTC	CASSLDSGSSYNEQFF
TRBV7-8	TRBJ2-7	.	TRBD2	TGTGCCAGCAGCCCTACGACTAGCGGGAGTGACGAGCAGTACTTC	CASSPTTSGSDEQYF
TRBV7-2	TRBJ1-4	.	.	TGTGCCAGCAGCTCAGGACACACAACTAATGAAAAACTGTTTTTT	CASSSGHTTNEKLFF
TRBV2	TRBJ2-1	.	.	TGTGCCAGCAGTGACCCCGGCTTTAGCAAGTCCTACAATGAGCAGTTCTTC	CASSDPGFSKSYNEQFF
TRBV27	TRBJ2-3	.	.	TGTGCCAGCAGGTCTAGCGTTAGCACAGATACGCAGTATTTT	CASRSSVSTDTQYF
TRBV11-3	TRBJ2-1	.	.	TGTGCCAGCAGCTTAGGGGGGACCGGTTCCAATGAGCAGTTCTTC	CASSLGGTGSNEQFF
TRBV6-5	TRBJ2-7	.	TRBD1	TGTGCCAGCAGGCTCGGACAGGGGGTGTACGAGCAGTACTTC	CASRLGQGVYEQYF
TRBV6-1	TRBJ2-7	.	TRBD1	TGTGCCAGCAGTGAGAAGGACAGGGGGCAAATCAGCGAGCAGTACTTC	CASSEKDRGQISEQYF